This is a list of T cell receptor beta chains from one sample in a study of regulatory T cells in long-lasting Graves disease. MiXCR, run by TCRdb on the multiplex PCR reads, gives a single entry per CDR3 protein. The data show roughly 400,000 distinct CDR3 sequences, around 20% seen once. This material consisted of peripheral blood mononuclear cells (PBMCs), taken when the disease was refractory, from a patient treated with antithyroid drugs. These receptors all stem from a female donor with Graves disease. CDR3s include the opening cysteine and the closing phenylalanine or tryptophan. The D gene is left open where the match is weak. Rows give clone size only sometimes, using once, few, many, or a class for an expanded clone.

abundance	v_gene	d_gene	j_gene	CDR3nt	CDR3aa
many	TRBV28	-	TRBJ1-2	TGTGCCAGCAGTTTTGGACAGTCAAACTATGGCTACACCTTC	CASSFGQSNYGYTF
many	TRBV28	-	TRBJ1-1	TGTGCCAGCAGTCCCCTAGGGTACACTGAAGCTTTCTTT	CASSPLGYTEAFF
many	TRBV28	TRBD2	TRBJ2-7	TGTGCCAGCAGTTTAGTGGTAGCGGGTTCCTACGAGCAGTACTTC	CASSLVVAGSYEQYF
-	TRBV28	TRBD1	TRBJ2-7	TGTGCCAGCAGTTTGGTGACAGGGAGCTCCTACGAGCAGTACTTC	CASSLVTGSSYEQYF
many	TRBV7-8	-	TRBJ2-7	TGTGCCAGCAGCTTAGCCGCTCCGGAGCACGAGCAGTACTTC	CASSLAAPEHEQYF
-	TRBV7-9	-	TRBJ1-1	TGTGCCAGCAGCTTAGTAAACGTGAACACTGAAGCTTTCTTT	CASSLVNVNTEAFF
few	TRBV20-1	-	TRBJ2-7	TGCAGTGCGGATCGGCAGGGTGGCGAGCAGTACTTC	CSADRQGGEQYF
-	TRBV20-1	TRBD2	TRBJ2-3	TGCAGTGCCACGACTAGCGGGAGGGATGGGGGCACAGATACGCAGTATTTT	CSATTSGRDGGTDTQYF
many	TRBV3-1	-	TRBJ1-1	TGCGCCAGCAGCCAAAGGGAAAACACTGAAGCTTTCTTT	CASSQRENTEAFF
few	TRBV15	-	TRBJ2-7	TGTGCCACCAGCAGAGATCGGGGACCGAGATGGGAGCAGTACTTC	CATSRDRGPRWEQYF
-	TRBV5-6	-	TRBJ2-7	TGTGCCAGCAGCTTGCCATTTAAGGCCTTCTACGAGCAGTACTTC	CASSLPFKAFYEQYF
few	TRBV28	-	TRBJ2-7	TGTGCCAGCAGTTTGGTAGGCGGGGAGAGCTCCTACGAGCAGTACTTC	CASSLVGGESSYEQYF
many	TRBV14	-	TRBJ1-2	TGTGCCAGCAGCCCCCAGACCGGACAGCAGTATGGCTACACCTTC	CASSPQTGQQYGYTF
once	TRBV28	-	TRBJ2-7	TGTGCCAGCGAAGAGGGTACGAACGAGCAGTACTTC	CASEEGTNEQYF
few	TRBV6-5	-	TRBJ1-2	TGTGCCAGCAGTTACTCTTTACAGATCTATGGCTACACCTTC	CASSYSLQIYGYTF
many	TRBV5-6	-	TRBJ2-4	TGTGCCAGCAGCTTCGGGGGCAAAAACATTCAGTACTTC	CASSFGGKNIQYF
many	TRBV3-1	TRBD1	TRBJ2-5	TGTGCCAGCAGCCCCCTTGCGGGACAGGGGACTGAGACCCAGTACTTC	CASSPLAGQGTETQYF
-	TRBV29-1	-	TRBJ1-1	TGCAGCGTTGAAGTGATCACTGAAGCTTTCTTT	CSVEVITEAFF
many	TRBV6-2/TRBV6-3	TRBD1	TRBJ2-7	TGTGCCATCAGTCTCGGACAGGGGAGCTACGAGCAGTACTTC	CAISLGQGSYEQYF
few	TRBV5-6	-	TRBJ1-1	TGTGCCAGCAGCTTTGGGGCCGGGGACACTGAAGCTTTCTTT	CASSFGAGDTEAFF
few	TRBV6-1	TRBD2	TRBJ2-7	TGTGCCAGCACCCTGACTAGCGGAGGTACCTACGAGCAGTACTTC	CASTLTSGGTYEQYF
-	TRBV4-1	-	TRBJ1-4	TGCGCCAGCAGCCAAGTAGAGGGCGAAAAACTGTTTTTT	CASSQVEGEKLFF
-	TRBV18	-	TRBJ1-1	TGTGCCAGCTCACCCCCAGGGTCTGGGAACACTGAAGCTTTCTTT	CASSPPGSGNTEAFF
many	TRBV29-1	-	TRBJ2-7	TGCAGCGTTGGGACAGACTACGAGCAGTACTTC	CSVGTDYEQYF
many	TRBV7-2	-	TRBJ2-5	TGTGCCAGCAGCTTGGGGGAGCAAGAGACCCAGTACTTC	CASSLGEQETQYF
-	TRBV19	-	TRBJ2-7	TGTGCCAGTAGTGCCGACAGGATGGCTAGCTCCTACGAGCAGTACTTC	CASSADRMASSYEQYF
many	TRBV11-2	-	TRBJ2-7	TGTGCCAGCAGCCCAAGGGACGAGCAGTACTTC	CASSPRDEQYF
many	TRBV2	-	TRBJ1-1	TGTGCCAGCAACACGGACAGAGAAGCTTTCTTT	CASNTDREAFF
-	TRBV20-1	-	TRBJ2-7	TGCAGTGCCGAAGAAGCAGGGTCCCTAGCACCGATAAAGCCCTCCTACGAGCAGTACTTC	CSAEEAGSLAPIKPSYEQYF
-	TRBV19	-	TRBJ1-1	TGTGCCAGTACCTCCCCGGGACCCGCTAGGCCTGAAGCTTTCTTT	CASTSPGPARPEAFF
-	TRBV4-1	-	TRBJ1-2	TGCGCCAGCAGCCAAGATCCGGCTGGGGCGGAGGGCTACACCTTC	CASSQDPAGAEGYTF
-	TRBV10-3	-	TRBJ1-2	TGTGCCATCAGTCCCTTAGGTGGGGGCGCCGACTATGGCTACACCTTC	CAISPLGGGADYGYTF
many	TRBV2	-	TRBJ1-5	TGTGCCAGCAGTGAACAGGCTGGGATATGGGGGATCCAGCCCCAGCATTTT	CASSEQAGIWGIQPQHF
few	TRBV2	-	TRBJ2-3	TGTGCCAGCAGTGAAGGCATCACTAGCACAGATACGCAGTATTTT	CASSEGITSTDTQYF
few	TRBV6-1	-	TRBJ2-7	TGTGCCAGCAGGATGACAGGAGAGCTCTACGAGCAGTACTTC	CASRMTGELYEQYF
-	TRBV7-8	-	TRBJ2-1	TGTGCCAGCAGCGCGGAGGGTCCAGGAGAGCAGTTCTTC	CASSAEGPGEQFF
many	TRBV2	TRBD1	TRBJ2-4	TGTGCCAGCGCCGACCGGACAGGGGGGTCCAAAAACATTCAGTACTTC	CASADRTGGSKNIQYF
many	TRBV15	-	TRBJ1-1	TGTGCCACCAGCAGAGACACGGGCACTGAAGCTTTCTTT	CATSRDTGTEAFF
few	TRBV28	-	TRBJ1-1	TGTGCCAGCAGATCCTTCACTGAAGCTCTCTTT	CASRSFTEALF
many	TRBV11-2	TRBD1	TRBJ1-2	TGTGCCAGCAGCCCGGGACAGGGTCTTTATCATGGCTACACCTTC	CASSPGQGLYHGYTF
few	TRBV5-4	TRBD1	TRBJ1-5	TGTGCCAGCAGTCCTCACCCCGGGACAGACAATCAGCCCCAGCATTTT	CASSPHPGTDNQPQHF
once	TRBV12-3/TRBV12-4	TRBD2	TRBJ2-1	TGTGCCAGCAGTTTATGGGCGGGAGGCCCGAATGAGCAGTTCTTC	CASSLWAGGPNEQFF
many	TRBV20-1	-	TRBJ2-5	TGCAGTGCTAGCTTAAGTTGGGGCGAGACCCAGTACTTC	CSASLSWGETQYF
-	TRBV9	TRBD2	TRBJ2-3	TGTGCCAGCAGCGCCACTAGCGGGAGGCCCCTCGCTACGCAGTATTTT	CASSATSGRPLATQYF
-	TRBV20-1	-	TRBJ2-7	TGCAGTGCTGGCAGGGACTTTATCTACGAGCAGTACTTC	CSAGRDFIYEQYF
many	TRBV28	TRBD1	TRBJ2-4	TGTGCCAGCTGCAACAGGGGAGTAGCCAAAAACATTCAGTACTTC	CASCNRGVAKNIQYF
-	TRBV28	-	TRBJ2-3	TGTGCCGTCAGGGGTCGGGCGGATACGCAGTATTTT	CAVRGRADTQYF
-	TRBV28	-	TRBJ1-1	TGTGCTTGGGGCCAGGGGTTTAGACCTGAAGCTTTCTTT	CAWGQGFRPEAFF